This is a list of T cell receptor beta chains from one sample in a study of immune evolution from preneoplasia to lung adenocarcinoma. Sequencing was performed with immunoSEQ multiplex PCR; in TCRdb, only in-frame clones are kept and a portion is missing. The sample yields 2,500 to 3,500 clones, under 85% seen once. The sequenced sample was FFPE adjacent normal lung tissue. The receptors here all came from a person aged 40-50 years with lung adenocarcinoma. The CDR3 runs from the conserved cysteine through the conserved F or W. The order of the fields is clone size, V gene, CDR3 protein. A row's size may be missing; if present it is once, few, many or a size class.

NA	TRBV7-2	CASSFAGTGGTGELFF
NA	TRBV5-4	CASSLSAGGPPSGANVLTF
NA	TRBV5-1	CASTRASGRSGETQYF
NA	TRBV10-3	CAISEEGNQPQHF
NA	TRBV7-6	CASSLSGRGSTDTQYF
few	TRBV27	CASRLQGATTNEKLFF
NA	TRBV11-1	CASRLDSGTGELFF
large	TRBV11-2	CASSLDGGVNTEAFF
NA	TRBV6-5	CASMLQGRAQETQYF
NA	TRBV29-1	CSVRQGDQPQHF
once	TRBV19	CASSPFTGAELYNEQFF
NA	TRBV29-1	CSVTGRTYEQYF
NA	TRBV29-1	CSVYLPGLGPGYTF
NA	TRBV6-5	CASSYSQVDEKLFF
NA	TRBV5-1	CASSHRGQSGNTIYF
NA	TRBV18	CASSPGLMNTEAFF
NA	TRBV5-4	CASSSSGHRLLAKNIQYF
NA	TRBV5-1	CASSSGGHGYTF
once	TRBV28	CASSFIQNTEAFF
once	TRBV9	CASSVDGADRRYF
NA	TRBV9	CASSEGTGDTEAFF
NA	TRBV4-2	CASSQDEGTYSGYTF
few	TRBV27	CASSFSTKGSTGAFF
NA	TRBV11-2	CASSGGFSNYEQYF
NA	TRBV4-1	CASSPGHGLSSYEQYF
NA	TRBV28	CASSSHQGGNQPQHF
NA	TRBV9	CASSDGLSEWNGYTF
once	TRBV5-1	CASSLGGIGTPYEQYF
NA	TRBV7-2	CASTVRGSQETQYF
NA	TRBV15	CATSRDGGLSYNEQFF
NA	TRBV10-2	CASREGGQYTF
NA	TRBV7-3	CASSFNPGSHVQFF
NA	TRBV5-1	CASSDRDRKETQYF
NA	TRBV6-5	CASRRGQIVYNEQFF
NA	TRBV6-6	CASSYSQGAEQYF
NA	TRBV29-1	CSVDDSNTGELFF
NA	TRBV27	CASSTRTGREQYF
few	TRBV6-6	CASSYSDRPNQPQHF
NA	TRBV14	CASSLRTDTQYF
few	TRBV5-8	CASSSSILPYNEQFF
NA	TRBV27	CASRVTGRWNTEAFF
NA	TRBV30	CAWSDGQGYSPLHF
NA	TRBV27	CASYPGQGANVLTF
NA	TRBV4-1	CASSHQGQGGTSNYGYTF
once	TRBV29-1	CSVGISGANVLTF
NA	TRBV5-1	CASSLIGVESTEAFF
NA	TRBV7-9	CASSYTGQIYGYTF
NA	TRBV6-5	CASSYGGTEAFF
NA	TRBV30	CACRAYNEQFF
NA	TRBV28	CASRRPSQETQYF
NA	TRBV7-2	CASSLAVTRQSNQPQHF
few	TRBV27	CASSLLTGGVYGYTF
NA	TRBV11-2	CASSLEYTGELFF